This record covers a single T cell receptor (beta chain). Antigen unknown. The data originate from a study of a mutant IDH1 vaccine in newly diagnosed glioma. Time point of the sample: week 35, safety follow-up. All doses held 300 ug of mutant IDH1 20-mer peptide, with topical imiquimod. The length of the CDR3 is 13 residues. V was pared by 4 bases and J by 2 bases, with 9 bases between. Germline assignment: CDR1 SGHNT and CDR2 YYREEE (reference sequence). The table came from immunoSEQ multiplex PCR; TCRdb's copy has only in-frame clones and leaves some out. Of around 50,000 clones detected, 88% appear once; the ten largest clones hold 4.5% to 6%.

The sequencing used PBMCs, collected from a glioma patient whose treatment included an IDH1 peptide vaccine. This chain joins TRBV5-4 and TRBJ1-2, with unresolved D. This sequence originates from a woman in her thirties or forties with glioma. DNA of the CDR3: TGTGCCAGCAGCCAGCGAGGGAACTATGGCTACACCTTC. Translated: CASSQRGNYGYTF.